The entry below gives a single T cell receptor beta chain sequence along with its context. The germline V and J ends were trimmed by 1 base and 11 bases, with 12 bases remaining between them. Germline CDR1 LGHNA, CDR2 YNFKEQ. The length of the CDR3 is 12 residues. This entry belongs to a study of blood T cells in healthy people across ages. Sample-barcoded 5' priming and a J-beta primer mix drove a second PCR of 7 to 11 cycles. TCRdb fed the 5' RACE reads into MiXCR, producing one record per CDR3 protein. The profile covers 800,000 or so distinct CDR3 sequences, with under 80% appearing a single time and roughly a quarter taken by the ten largest.

This rearrangement joins TRBV4-2 to TRBJ2-7; unclear D gene. The sequenced sample was blood. The receptor was isolated from a man aged 25 to 40 in good health. The CDR3 coding sequence is TGTGCCAGCAGCCAAGTTCCGGGTGCGAAGTACTTC. Its translation: CASSQVPGAKYF.